This TCR beta chain was recovered during a study of neurological immune-mediated disorders. The CDR3 sequence is 15 residues long. Germline CDR1 is MNHEY and CDR2 is SVGEGT. V dropped 3 bases and J dropped 2; count of bases not matched to a gene: 5. Via MiXCR, TCRdb re-called the 5' RACE reads, giving one row per CDR3 protein. Among 25,000 to 30,000 distinct CDR3 sequences listed, approximately 6.6% were seen once. In its sample, this clonotype was seen many times. Sequenced sample: PBMCs. The chain joins TRBV6-2 or TRBV6-3 to TRBJ2-7; 9 positions agree with TRBD2. This receptor was taken from a woman aged 50 to 60 in good health. CDR3 residues: CASSYGLAGPYEQYF. DNA of the CDR3: TGTGCCAGCAGTTATGGGCTAGCGGGACCCTACGAGCAGTACTTC.